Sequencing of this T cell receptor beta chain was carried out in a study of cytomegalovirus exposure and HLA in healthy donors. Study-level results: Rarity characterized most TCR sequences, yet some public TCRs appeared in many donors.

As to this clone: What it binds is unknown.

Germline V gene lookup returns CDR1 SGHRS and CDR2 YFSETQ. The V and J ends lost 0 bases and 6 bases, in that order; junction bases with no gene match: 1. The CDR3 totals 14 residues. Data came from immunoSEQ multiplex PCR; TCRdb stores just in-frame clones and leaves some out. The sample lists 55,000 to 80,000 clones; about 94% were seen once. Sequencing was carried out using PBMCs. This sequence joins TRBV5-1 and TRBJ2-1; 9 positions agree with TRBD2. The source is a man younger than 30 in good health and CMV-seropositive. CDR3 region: CASSLVSGGNEQFF. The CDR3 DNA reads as TGCGCCAGCAGCTTGGTTAGCGGGGGCAATGAGCAGTTCTTC.